This T cell receptor (beta chain) was identified during a study of metastatic and nonmetastatic thyroid tumors (TCRdb year 2020). About the full investigation: Repertoires were compared across peripheral blood and tumor or nodule tissue samples from malignant and benign thyroid patients.

The CDR3 sequence holds 15 residues, the cysteine and phenylalanine included. The read is trimmed to its CDR3 DNA, 45 bases read in frame from base 1. Reading the germline V gene (reference sequence) gives CDR1 DFQATT and CDR2 SNEGSKA. V is cut back by 4 bases and J by 4 bases, with 11 bases in the junction unmatched. Paper-wide results and their limitations: In both blood and tumor samples, malignant tumors were reported to have significantly higher TCR beta diversity than benign nodules.

This clone appeared many times. Its antigen is currently not known. No qualities accompany the bases; no much larger clone lies one base away. The library was prepared using PCR. TCRdb lists the instrument as Illumina HiSeq 4000. High-throughput sequencing was used to profile the TCR beta-chain CDR3 region of each patient. The study's own analysis went as follows. A classifier to discriminate distant-metastatic papillary thyroid cancer patients was built from CDR3 differences across clinicopathological groups. Repertoire diversity was assessed with the Shannon index, and tumor-blood repertoire similarity with the Morisita-Horn index. The public reads were run again by TCRdb, first through fastp at Q25 and then through MiXCR, and only productive beta chains were kept. TCRdb's processing, not the authors' own work, is the source of the V and J calls. The sample yields some 86,000 clones; approximately 12% were counted once. In total, the top ten clones hold roughly 9.1% of the sample.

None of the patients had been given any treatment before thyroid surgery. Using T-cell receptor beta sequencing, the researchers looked back retrospectively at clinical samples from patients, gathered between the early 2010s and the late 2010s. The receptor was derived from a female donor with papillary thyroid cancer or a benign thyroid nodule (not recorded which). Some clones in this sample may be carry-over from other donors' samples. The sample comprised tumor tissue. The chain employs TRBV20-1 and TRBJ1-1; 8 bases in between match TRBD1. For the CDR3, the sequence is CSATSGQGLGTEAFF. The nucleotide sequence reads TGCAGTGCTACCAGCGGACAGGGCTTGGGCACTGAAGCTTTCTTT.